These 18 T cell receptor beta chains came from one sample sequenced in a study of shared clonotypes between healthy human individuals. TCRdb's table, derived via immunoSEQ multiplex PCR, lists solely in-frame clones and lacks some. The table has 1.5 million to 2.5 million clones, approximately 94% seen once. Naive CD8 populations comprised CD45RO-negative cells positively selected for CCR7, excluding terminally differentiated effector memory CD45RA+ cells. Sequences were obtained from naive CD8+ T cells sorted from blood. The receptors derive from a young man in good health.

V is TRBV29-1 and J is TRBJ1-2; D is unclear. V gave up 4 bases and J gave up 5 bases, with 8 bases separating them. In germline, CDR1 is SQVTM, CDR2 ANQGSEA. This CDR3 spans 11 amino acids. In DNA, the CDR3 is TGCAGCGTTGGGCACTTGTATGGCTACACCTTC. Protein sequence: CSVGHLYGYTF. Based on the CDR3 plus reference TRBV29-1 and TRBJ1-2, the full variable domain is SAVISQKPSRDICQRGTSLTIQCQVDSQVTMMFWYRQQPGQSLTLIATANQGSEATYESGFVIDKFPISRPNLTFSTLTVSNMSPEDSSIYLCSVGHLYGYTFGSGTRLTVV.

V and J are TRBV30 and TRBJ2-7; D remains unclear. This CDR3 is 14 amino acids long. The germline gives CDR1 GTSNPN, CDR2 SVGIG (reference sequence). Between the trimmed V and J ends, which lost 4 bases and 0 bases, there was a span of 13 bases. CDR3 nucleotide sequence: TGTGCCTGGAAGGGTTATACGAGCTCCTACGAGCAGTACTTC. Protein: CAWKGYTSSYEQYF.

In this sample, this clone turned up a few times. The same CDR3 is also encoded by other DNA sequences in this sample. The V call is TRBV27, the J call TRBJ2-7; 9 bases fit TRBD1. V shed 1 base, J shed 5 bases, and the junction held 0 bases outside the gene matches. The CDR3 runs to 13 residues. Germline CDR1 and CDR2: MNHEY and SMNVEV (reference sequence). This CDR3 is CASSLWTGDEQYF. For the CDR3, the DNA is TGTGCCAGCAGTTTATGGACAGGGGACGAGCAGTACTTC.

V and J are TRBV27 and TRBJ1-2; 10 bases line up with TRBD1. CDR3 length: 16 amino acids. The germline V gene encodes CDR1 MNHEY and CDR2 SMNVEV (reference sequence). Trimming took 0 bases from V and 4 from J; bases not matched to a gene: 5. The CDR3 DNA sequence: TGTGCCAGCAGTTTATCGGGACAGGGGCTAGGCTATGGCTACACCTTC. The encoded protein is CASSLSGQGLGYGYTF.

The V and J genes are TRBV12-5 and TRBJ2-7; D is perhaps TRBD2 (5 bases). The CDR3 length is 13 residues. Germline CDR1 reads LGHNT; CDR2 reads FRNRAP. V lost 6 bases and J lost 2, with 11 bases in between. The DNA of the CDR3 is TGTGCTAGTGGCGCTGGGAGTACCTACGAGCAGTACTTC. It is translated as CASGAGSTYEQYF.

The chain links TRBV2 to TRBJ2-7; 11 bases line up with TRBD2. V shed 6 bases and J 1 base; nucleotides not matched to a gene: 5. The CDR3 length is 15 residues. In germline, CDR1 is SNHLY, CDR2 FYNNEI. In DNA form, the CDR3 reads TGTGCCAGCAGCCGGACTAGCGGGCGTTCCTACGAGCAGTACTTC. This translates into CASSRTSGRSYEQYF. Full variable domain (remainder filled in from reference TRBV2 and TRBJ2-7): EPEVTQTPSHQVTQMGQEVILRCVPISNHLYFYWYRQILGQKVEFLVSFYNNEISEKSEIFDDQFSVERPDGSNFTLKIRSTKLEDSAMYFCASSRTSGRSYEQYFGPGTRLTVT.

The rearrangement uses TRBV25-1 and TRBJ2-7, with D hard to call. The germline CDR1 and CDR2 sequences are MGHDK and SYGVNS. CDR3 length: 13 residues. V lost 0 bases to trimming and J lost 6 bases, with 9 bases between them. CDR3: CASSEYMVSEQYF. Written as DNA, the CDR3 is TGTGCCAGCAGTGAATATATGGTTTCCGAGCAGTACTTC.

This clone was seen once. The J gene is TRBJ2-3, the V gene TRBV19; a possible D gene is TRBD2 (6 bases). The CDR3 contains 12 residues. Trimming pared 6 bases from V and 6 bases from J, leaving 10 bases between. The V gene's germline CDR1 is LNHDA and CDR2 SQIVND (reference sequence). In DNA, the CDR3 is TGTGCCAGTAGCCTCCGGGGGGATACGCAGTATTTT. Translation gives CASSLRGDTQYF.

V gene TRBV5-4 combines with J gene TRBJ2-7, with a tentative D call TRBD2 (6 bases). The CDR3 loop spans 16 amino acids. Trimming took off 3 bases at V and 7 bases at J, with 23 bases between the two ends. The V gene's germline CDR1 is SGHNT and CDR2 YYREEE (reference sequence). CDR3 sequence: CASSSAPGAVSQEQYF. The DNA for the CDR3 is TGTGCCAGCAGCTCCGCACCGGGAGCAGTATCGCAGGAGCAGTACTTC.

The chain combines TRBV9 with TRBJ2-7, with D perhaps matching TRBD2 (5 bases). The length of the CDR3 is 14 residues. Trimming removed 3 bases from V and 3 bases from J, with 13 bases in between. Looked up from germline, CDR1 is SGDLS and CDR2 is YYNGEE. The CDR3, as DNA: TGTGCCAGCAGCGCCTTTTCGGGGAACTACGAGCAGTACTTC. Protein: CASSAFSGNYEQYF.

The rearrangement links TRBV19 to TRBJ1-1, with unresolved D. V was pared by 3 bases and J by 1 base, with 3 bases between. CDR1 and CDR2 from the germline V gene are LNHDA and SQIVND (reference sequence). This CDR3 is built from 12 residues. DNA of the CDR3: TGTGCCAGTAGTATGCCGAACACTGAAGCTTTCTTT. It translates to CASSMPNTEAFF.

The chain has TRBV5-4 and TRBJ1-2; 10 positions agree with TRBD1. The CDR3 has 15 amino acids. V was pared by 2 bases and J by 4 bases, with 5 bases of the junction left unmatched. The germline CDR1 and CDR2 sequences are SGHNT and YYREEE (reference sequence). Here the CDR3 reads CASSLGQGDLYGYTF. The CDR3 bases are TGTGCCAGCAGCTTAGGACAGGGGGATCTCTATGGCTACACCTTC.

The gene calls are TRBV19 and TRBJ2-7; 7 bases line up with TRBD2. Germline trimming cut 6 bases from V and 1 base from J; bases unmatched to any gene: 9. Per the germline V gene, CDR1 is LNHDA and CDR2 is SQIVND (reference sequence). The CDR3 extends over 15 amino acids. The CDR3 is CASSPGGGFSYEQYF. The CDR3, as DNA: TGTGCCAGTAGCCCCGGGGGAGGGTTTTCCTACGAGCAGTACTTC.

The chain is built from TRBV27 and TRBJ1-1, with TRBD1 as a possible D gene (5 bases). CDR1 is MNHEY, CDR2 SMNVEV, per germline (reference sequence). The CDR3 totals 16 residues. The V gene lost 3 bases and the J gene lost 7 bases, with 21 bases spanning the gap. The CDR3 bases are TGTGCCAGCAGTTTCTCGGTATTGGGGACCCACAATGAAGCTTTCTTT. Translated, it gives CASSFSVLGTHNEAFF.

CDR3 in DNA: TGTGCCAGCAGCCCCTCGGGACATGTGAACACTGAAGCTTTCTTT. Amino acids: CASSPSGHVNTEAFF. V is TRBV11-2 and J is TRBJ1-1, with a tentative D call TRBD1 (6 bases). The CDR3 covers 15 residues. V lost 5 bases, J lost 0 bases, and 13 bases lay in between. CDR1 and CDR2 from the germline V gene are SGHAT and FQNNGV.

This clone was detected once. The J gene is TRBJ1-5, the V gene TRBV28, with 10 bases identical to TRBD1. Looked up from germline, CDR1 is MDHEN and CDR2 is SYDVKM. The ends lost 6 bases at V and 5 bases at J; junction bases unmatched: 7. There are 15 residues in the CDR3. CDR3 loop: CASREAGTGDQPQHF. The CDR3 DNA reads TGTGCCAGCAGGGAAGCCGGGACAGGGGATCAGCCCCAGCATTTT.

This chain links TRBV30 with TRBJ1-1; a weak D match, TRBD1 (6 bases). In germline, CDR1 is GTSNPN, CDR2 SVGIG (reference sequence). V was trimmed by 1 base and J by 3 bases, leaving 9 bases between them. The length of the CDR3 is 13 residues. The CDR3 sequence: CAWSDQGHTEAFF. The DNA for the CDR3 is TGTGCCTGGAGTGATCAGGGGCACACTGAAGCTTTCTTT.

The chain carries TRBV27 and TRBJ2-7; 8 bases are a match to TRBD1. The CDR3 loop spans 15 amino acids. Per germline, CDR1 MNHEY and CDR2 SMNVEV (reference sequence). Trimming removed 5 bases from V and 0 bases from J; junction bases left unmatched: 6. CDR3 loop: CASSGTGEFSYEQYF. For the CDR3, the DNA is TGTGCCAGCAGTGGGACAGGTGAATTCTCCTACGAGCAGTACTTC.